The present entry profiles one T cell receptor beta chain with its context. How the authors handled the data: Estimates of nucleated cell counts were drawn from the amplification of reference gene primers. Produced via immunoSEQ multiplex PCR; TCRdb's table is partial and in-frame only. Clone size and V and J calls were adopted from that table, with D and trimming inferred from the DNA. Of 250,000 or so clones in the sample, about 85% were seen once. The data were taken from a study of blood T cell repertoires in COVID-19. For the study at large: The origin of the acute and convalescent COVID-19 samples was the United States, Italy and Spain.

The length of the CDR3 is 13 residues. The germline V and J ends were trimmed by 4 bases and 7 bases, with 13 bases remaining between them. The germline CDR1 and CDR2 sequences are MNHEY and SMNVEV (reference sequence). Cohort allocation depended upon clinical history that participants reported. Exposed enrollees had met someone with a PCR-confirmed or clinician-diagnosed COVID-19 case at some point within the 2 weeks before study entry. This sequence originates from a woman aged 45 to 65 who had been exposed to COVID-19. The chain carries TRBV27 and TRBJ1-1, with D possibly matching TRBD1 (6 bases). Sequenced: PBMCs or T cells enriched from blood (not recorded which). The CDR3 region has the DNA TGTGCCAGCAGTTATGGGGGCGGGTATGAAGCTTTCTTT. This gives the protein CASSYGGGYEAFF.